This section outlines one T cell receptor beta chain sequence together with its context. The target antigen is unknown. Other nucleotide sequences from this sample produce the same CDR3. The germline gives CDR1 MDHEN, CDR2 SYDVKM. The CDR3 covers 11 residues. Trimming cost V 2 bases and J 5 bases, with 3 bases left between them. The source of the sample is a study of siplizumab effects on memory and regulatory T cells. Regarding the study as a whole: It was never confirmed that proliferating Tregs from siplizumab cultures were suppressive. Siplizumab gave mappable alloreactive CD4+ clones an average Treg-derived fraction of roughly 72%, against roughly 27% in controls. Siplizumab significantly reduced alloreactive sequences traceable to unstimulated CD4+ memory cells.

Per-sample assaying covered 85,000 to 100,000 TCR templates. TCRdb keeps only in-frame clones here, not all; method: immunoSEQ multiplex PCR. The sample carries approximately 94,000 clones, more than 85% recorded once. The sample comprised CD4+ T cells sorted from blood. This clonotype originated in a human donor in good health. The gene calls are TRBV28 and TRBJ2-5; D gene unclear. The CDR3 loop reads CASSLRETQYF. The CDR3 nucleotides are TGTGCCAGCAGTTTACGGGAGACCCAGTACTTC. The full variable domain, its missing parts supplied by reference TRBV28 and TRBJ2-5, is DVKVTQSSRYLVKRTGEKVFLECVQDMDHENMFWYRQDPGLGLRLIYFSYDVKMKEKGDIPEGYSVSREKKERFSLILESASTNQTSMYLCASSLRETQYFGPGTRLLVL.